The present entry profiles one T cell receptor (beta chain) with its context. TCRdb analysed the 5' RACE reads with MiXCR anew, one entry per CDR3 protein. The sample has about 320,000 distinct CDR3 sequences, roughly 4.3% seen once; the top ten hold 15% to 20%. CDR1 is MNHEY, CDR2 SVGAGI, per germline. V gave up 2 bases and J gave up 4 bases, with 9 bases separating them. The CDR3 covers 14 residues. These data belong to a study of T cells after yellow fever vaccination. This sample comprised PBMCs, obtained 15 days after the yellow fever booster vaccination. The gene calls are TRBV6-5 and TRBJ1-5; D is possibly TRBD1 (6 bases). The source is a man between 18 and 29 years old who received the YFV17D yellow fever vaccine. CDR3 in amino acids: CASSYGGANQPQHF. CDR3 nucleotide sequence: TGTGCCAGCAGTTACGGGGGCGCGAATCAGCCCCAGCATTTT.